These T cell receptor beta chains were read from a single sample in a study of blood T cell repertoires in COVID-19. Profiling relied on immunoSEQ multiplex PCR, and the TCRdb table lists in-frame clones only, not all of them. The table shows fewer than 300,000 clones, with 84% occurring only once. The sample taken for sequencing was peripheral blood. The receptors here all came from a person aged 70 to 80 with COVID-19, enrolled during active disease. The CDR3 runs from the conserved cysteine through the conserved F or W. D genes are given only for firm matches. Clone size is stated in some rows and not others, as once, few, many or a class when expanded.

>NA|TRBJ2-2|TRBV11-3|NA
TGTGCCAGCAGCTTAGTAGTTGCGGGTGACACCGGGGAGCTGTTTTTT
CASSLVVAGDTGELFF
>NA|TRBJ2-1|TRBV7-2|NA
TGTGCCAGCAGCCCGACTCAGGGCGAGCAGTTCTTC
CASSPTQGEQFF
>NA|TRBJ1-2|TRBV7-2|NA
TGTGCCAGCAGCGATGAGTTAGCTAACTATGGCTACACCTTC
CASSDELANYGYTF
>NA|TRBJ2-1|TRBV30|once
TGTGCCCAGAACGGGTTCTCCTACAATGAGCAGTTCTTC
CAQNGFSYNEQFF
>TRBD1|TRBJ2-7|TRBV7-6|NA
TGTGCCAGCAGCTCCGGGACAGGGAAAGACGAGCAGTACTTC
CASSSGTGKDEQYF
>TRBD2|TRBJ2-7|TRBV27|NA
TGTGCCAGCAGTTTATCTCCCGGGACTATCAACGAGCAGTACTTC
CASSLSPGTINEQYF
>NA|TRBJ2-2|TRBV9|few
TGTGCCAGCAGCGGCTACAGGGCCACCGGGGAGCTGTTTTTT
CASSGYRATGELFF
>NA|TRBJ2-2|TRBV19|NA
TGTGCCAGCGGAGGGGACCGGACGCGGACAACTAACACCGGGGAGCTGTTTTTT
CASGGDRTRTTNTGELFF
>NA|TRBJ2-1|TRBV7-2|NA
TGTGCCAGCAGCTGGCCCCTAGGGGGGGCAAACAATGAGCAGTTCTTC
CASSWPLGGANNEQFF
>NA|TRBJ1-1|TRBV2|NA
TGTGCCAGCAAAGAAGGGGAAATGAACACTGAAGCTTTCTTT
CASKEGEMNTEAFF
>TRBD1|TRBJ1-4|TRBV2|NA
TGTGCCAGCAGTGCCACAGGGGTCTTTGAAAAACTGTTTTTT
CASSATGVFEKLFF
>TRBD1|TRBJ1-2|TRBV19|NA
TGTGCCAGTAGTCCACGCAAGGACAGGGCTAACTATGGCTACACCTTC
CASSPRKDRANYGYTF
>NA|TRBJ1-3|TRBV7-6|NA
TGTGCCAGCAGCTTAGAGACAGCCTTGACCTCTGGAAACACCATATATTTT
CASSLETALTSGNTIYF
>NA|TRBJ1-5|TRBV19|few
TGTGCCAGTAGTATCCAGGGACAGCCCCAGCATTTT
CASSIQGQPQHF
>NA|TRBJ1-5|TRBV2|NA
TGTGCCAGCAGTGCCCCAGGGGAGAGTCAGCCCCAGCATTTT
CASSAPGESQPQHF
>NA|TRBJ1-6|TRBV3-1/TRBV3-2|NA
TGTGCCAGCAGCACAAAGACAGATAATTCACCCCTCCACTTT
CASSTKTDNSPLHF
>TRBD2|TRBJ2-7|TRBV5-1|NA
TGCGCCAGCCGGACTAGCGGGAGTCAGTGGGAGCAGTACTTC
CASRTSGSQWEQYF
>TRBD2|TRBJ2-2|TRBV18|once
TGTGCCAGCTCACCACTCCAACTAGCGGTTCTCACCGGGGAGCTGTTTTTT
CASSPLQLAVLTGELFF
>NA|TRBJ2-5|TRBV2|NA
TGTGCCAGCAGACGGGACTCCAACGCCCAGACCCAGTACTTC
CASRRDSNAQTQYF
>TRBD1|TRBJ1-4|TRBV4-1|NA
TGCGCCAGCAGCCACGACAGGGGTAGGGTTGAAAAACTGTTTTTT
CASSHDRGRVEKLFF
>NA|TRBJ1-1|TRBV6-5|once
TGTGCCGGGGGGGGCTACTACACTGAAGCTTTCTTT
CAGGGYYTEAFF
>TRBD2|TRBJ2-7|TRBV18|NA
TGTGCCAGCTCAACAACGGGAGGGGCAGGGGTCGAGCAGTACTTC
CASSTTGGAGVEQYF
>NA|TRBJ1-5|TRBV6-5|NA
TGTGCCAGCAACTTACAGGTTTCGAGCAATCAGCCCCAGCATTTT
CASNLQVSSNQPQHF
>NA|TRBJ1-5|TRBV6-2/TRBV6-3|NA
TGTGCCAGCAGTTCTCGGGGGGCTGGGAATAATCAGCCCCAGCATTTT
CASSSRGAGNNQPQHF
>TRBD1|TRBJ1-5|TRBV7-9|few
TGTGCCAGCAGCTCTCAGACAGGGAATGCGCCCCAGCATTTT
CASSSQTGNAPQHF
>TRBD2|TRBJ2-7|TRBV24-1|NA
TGTGCCACCAGTGATACCGGGACTAGCGGGAGCACCGAGCAGTACTTC
CATSDTGTSGSTEQYF
>NA|TRBJ1-5|TRBV6-4|NA
TGTGCCAGCAGTGATTATGACAGAACTCAGCCCCAGCATTTT
CASSDYDRTQPQHF
>NA|TRBJ1-5|TRBV19|NA
TGTGCCAGTAGTCCGCAGTATGGTCAGCCCCAGCATTTT
CASSPQYGQPQHF
>TRBD2|TRBJ2-7|TRBV15|NA
TGTGCCACCAGCAGAGATCGAGTGACTAGCGGGAGGGCCTCCTACGAGCAGTACTTC
CATSRDRVTSGRASYEQYF
>TRBD1|TRBJ1-4|TRBV5-1|NA
TGCGCCAGCAGCTTCGGGACAGGGGAAAAACTGTTTTTT
CASSFGTGEKLFF
>NA|TRBJ1-5|TRBV7-8|NA
TGTGCCAGCAGCTTTGACAGCGGCAATCAGCCCCAGCATTTT
CASSFDSGNQPQHF
>NA|TRBJ2-5|TRBV2|NA
TGTGCCAGCATTTGGCCGGACAGCCAAGAGACCCAGTACTTC
CASIWPDSQETQYF
>TRBD2|TRBJ2-1|TRBV9|NA
TGTGCCAGCAGCGTGCAAGGGACTAGCGGTAGAAATGAGCAGTTCTTC
CASSVQGTSGRNEQFF
>NA|TRBJ1-5|TRBV19|NA
TGTGCCAGTAGCCCGAGCGGGACAAAGAATCAGCCCCAGCATTTT
CASSPSGTKNQPQHF
>TRBD2|TRBJ2-7|TRBV19|NA
TGTGCCAGTAGTATGGGAGCGGGAGGATGGCAGTACTTC
CASSMGAGGWQYF
>TRBD2|TRBJ2-3|TRBV27|few
TGTGCCAGCAGTGTCTCCGGGACTACCACAGATACGCAGTATTTT
CASSVSGTTTDTQYF
>NA|TRBJ1-2|TRBV5-5|NA
TGTGCCAGCAGCTTGCCCGGGATCGGAAACTATGGCTACACCTTC
CASSLPGIGNYGYTF
>NA|TRBJ2-3|TRBV9|NA
TGTGCCAGCAGCGTAACGGCGGGAAAGGGTACAGATACGCAGTATTTT
CASSVTAGKGTDTQYF
>NA|TRBJ2-3|TRBV5-6|NA
TGTGCCAGCAGCCCCGTTCCAGGGGGCACAGATACGCAGTATTTT
CASSPVPGGTDTQYF
>TRBD1|TRBJ1-2|TRBV5-6|NA
TGTGCCAGCAGCACAACGACAGGGGTTCACTATGGCTACACCTTC
CASSTTTGVHYGYTF
>NA|TRBJ1-5|TRBV3-1/TRBV3-2|NA
TGTGCCAGCAGCCAAGACGGTCAGCCCCAGCATTTT
CASSQDGQPQHF
>NA|TRBJ2-1|TRBV15|NA
TGTGCCACCAGCGCAGGAAATAGGGGCGGTGAGCAGTTCTTC
CATSAGNRGGEQFF
>NA|TRBJ2-7|TRBV6-1|NA
TGTGCCAGCAGTGAAGGGAGTAGGCAGTACTTC
CASSEGSRQYF
>TRBD1|TRBJ2-7|TRBV5-1|NA
TGCGCCAGCAGCTCCCGACAGGGATCCTACGAGCAGTACTTC
CASSSRQGSYEQYF
>TRBD2|TRBJ2-3|TRBV10-3|NA
TGTGCCATCAGTGAAGGGCGGGAGGGCACAGATACGCAGTATTTT
CAISEGREGTDTQYF
>NA|TRBJ2-7|TRBV4-1|NA
TGCGCCAGCAGCCAGACAACAGGGTACTGGTATGGGCAGTACTTC
CASSQTTGYWYGQYF
>NA|TRBJ2-1|TRBV7-8|NA
TGTGCCAGCAGCTTAGGACGGGGTAGCTCGGAGCAGTTCTTC
CASSLGRGSSEQFF
>NA|TRBJ2-1|TRBV15|NA
TGTGCCACCAGCAGACCGACAGATTACAATGAGCAGTTCTTC
CATSRPTDYNEQFF
>NA|TRBJ2-1|TRBV10-3|NA
TGTGCCATCAGTACGTCAGGGCGAGACGCTGAGCAGTTCTTC
CAISTSGRDAEQFF
>TRBD1|TRBJ2-5|TRBV15|NA
TGTGCCACCGGGGACAGTCAAGAGACCCAGTACTTC
CATGDSQETQYF
>TRBD2|TRBJ2-1|TRBV7-3|once
TGTGCCAGCAGCTTAAGCGTTAGCGGGAGGAGCTCCTACAATGAGCAGTTCTTC
CASSLSVSGRSSYNEQFF
>TRBD1|TRBJ1-6|TRBV3-1/TRBV3-2|NA
TGTGCCAGCAGCCAAGCTGGGACAGGGTTAGGGGGTTCACCCCTCCACTTT
CASSQAGTGLGGSPLHF